These 19 T cell receptor beta chains were sequenced from one sample in a study of T-cell reconstitution after alpha-beta-depleted transplantation in children. Preparation of the TCRbeta library involved a method that used unique molecular identifiers. TCRdb re-derived calls from the PCR reads in MiXCR, one entry per CDR3 protein. The sample carries approximately 980,000 distinct CDR3 sequences, roughly 29% recorded once. Sequencing was performed on PBMCs, mostly from graft donor cells, taken 360 days after TCRalphabeta/CD19-depleted stem cell transplant. All receptors derive from a boy under three years old who had a stem cell transplant for SCID, so the T cells may come from the graft donor.

The genes are TRBV24-1 and TRBJ1-5, with a possible D match to TRBD1 (6 bases). There are 15 residues in the CDR3. Germline V gene lookup returns CDR1 KGHDR and CDR2 SFDVKD. V was pared by 6 bases and J by 0 bases, with 11 bases between. In nucleotides, the CDR3 is TGTGCCACCAGTCGTGAGGGGGATAGCAATCAGCCCCAGCATTTT. Translation: CATSREGDSNQPQHF.

This clonotype has more than one count but fewer than ten. The chain uses TRBV7-9 and TRBJ2-1; no firm D call. The germline gives CDR1 SEHNR, CDR2 FQNEAQ (reference sequence). The CDR3 is 11 residues long. Trimming shortened V by 4 bases and J by 13 bases, and 11 bases separated the two germline ends. In DNA, the CDR3 is TGTGCCAGCAGCTCTGACCATAAACAGTTCTTC. Encoded protein: CASSSDHKQFF.

Here the CDR3 reads CSALPQVNYGYTF. CDR3 DNA sequence: TGCAGTGCGTTACCCCAGGTTAACTATGGCTACACCTTC. The J gene is TRBJ1-2, the V gene TRBV20-1; the D is unclear. Per the germline V gene, CDR1 is DFQATT and CDR2 is SNEGSKA (reference sequence). With 6 bases removed from V and 1 base from J, the gap between germline ends came to 12 bases. The CDR3 totals 13 residues.

This rearrangement joins TRBV20-1 to TRBJ2-5; 8 positions match TRBD2. Germline loops: CDR1 DFQATT, CDR2 SNEGSKA (reference sequence). This CDR3 is 12 amino acids long. CDR3 bases: TGCAGCTCAATCGGGGGGGCGGAGACCCAGTACTTC. This sequence encodes CSSIGGAETQYF.

The chain is built from TRBV5-1 and TRBJ2-1; D remains ambiguous. CDR1 and CDR2 (germline): SGHRS, YFSETQ. CDR3 length equals 15 residues. Trimming cost V 1 base and J 2 bases, with 10 bases left between them. The CDR3 nucleotides are TGCGCCAGCAGCTTGCCCTCAACCGCCTACAATGAGCAGTTCTTC. It translates to CASSLPSTAYNEQFF.

The chain joins TRBV7-9 to TRBJ1-1; the D gene is possibly TRBD1 (6 bases). The CDR3 covers 15 residues. Trimming stripped 5 bases from V and 0 bases from J, with 13 bases between. Germline CDR1 reads SEHNR; CDR2 reads FQNEAQ (reference sequence). The CDR3 reads CASSPRRTVNTEAFF. As DNA, the CDR3 is TGTGCCAGCAGCCCCCGCCGGACAGTGAACACTGAAGCTTTCTTT.

The rearrangement uses TRBV12-3 or TRBV12-4 and TRBJ2-3; D is uncertain. The CDR3 has 16 residues. V lost 3 bases and J 2 bases, leaving 15 bases between the germline ends. The CDR3 here is CASSLSRFWNTDTQYF. The CDR3 nucleotides are TGTGCCAGCAGTTTGTCTAGGTTTTGGAACACAGATACGCAGTATTTT.

CDR3 region: CSAREAAFTEAFF. The CDR3 DNA reads TGCAGTGCTAGAGAGGCGGCGTTCACTGAAGCTTTCTTT. This sequence joins TRBV20-1 and TRBJ1-1; D unclear. Germline V gene sequence: CDR1 DFQATT, CDR2 SNEGSKA (reference sequence). With 0 bases removed from V and 4 bases from J, the gap between germline ends came to 9 bases. The CDR3 has 13 residues.

This clonotype was seen more than once but under ten times. The rearrangement uses TRBV7-7 and TRBJ2-1, with D unclear. Trimming shortened V by 2 bases and J by 4 bases, and 6 bases separated the two germline ends. In germline, CDR1 is SSHAT, CDR2 FNYEAQ (reference sequence). The CDR3 covers 13 residues. CDR3 DNA sequence: TGTGCCAGCAGCTTATTCCCTTACAATGAGCAGTTCTTC. As protein: CASSLFPYNEQFF.

This clonotype has only a few counts. The chain couples TRBV3-1 to TRBJ2-3, with 9 nucleotides matching TRBD2. This CDR3 contains 15 residues. V lost 5 bases, J lost 3 bases, and 6 bases stayed unmatched. The germline V gene encodes CDR1 LGHDT and CDR2 YNNKEL (reference sequence). CDR3 amino acids: CASSRSGGLTDTQYF. CDR3 bases: TGTGCCAGCAGCAGAAGCGGGGGGCTGACAGATACGCAGTATTTT.

This clonotype was found a few times. J is TRBJ2-5 and V is TRBV12-3 or TRBV12-4, with TRBD2 identical over 9 bases. V gave up 6 bases and J gave up 3 bases; unmatched junction bases: 5. The CDR3 is 14 amino acids. In DNA, the CDR3 is TGTGCCAGCAGCCCGACTAGCGGTAAAGAGACCCAGTACTTC. Translation gives CASSPTSGKETQYF.

CDR3 in amino acids: CASSLDNRVIAGELFF. The CDR3, as DNA: TGTGCCAGCAGCTTAGACAACAGGGTAATCGCCGGGGAGCTGTTTTTT. This chain links TRBV7-8 with TRBJ2-2; D possibly corresponds to TRBD1 (6 bases). This CDR3 is 16 amino acids long. V was trimmed by 1 base and J by 6 bases, leaving 15 bases between them. Per the germline V gene, CDR1 is SGHVS and CDR2 is FQNEAQ.

V gene TRBV5-1 combines with J gene TRBJ2-1, with D perhaps matching TRBD1 or TRBD2 (5 bases each). V gave up 5 bases and J gave up 8 bases, with 17 bases separating them. The germline CDR1 and CDR2 sequences are SGHRS and YFSETQ. There are 14 residues in the CDR3. The CDR3 here is CASSQGTVEDEQFF. For the CDR3, the DNA is TGCGCCAGCAGTCAGGGCACCGTGGAGGATGAGCAGTTCTTC.

This rearrangement joins TRBV4-2 to TRBJ2-1; D is perhaps TRBD1 or TRBD2 (5 bases each). Trimming removed 2 bases from V and 5 bases from J, with 13 bases in between. CDR3 length: 15 residues. Looked up from germline, CDR1 is LGHNA and CDR2 is YNFKEQ. CDR3 loop: CASSQWGTDHNEQFF. The CDR3 region has the DNA TGTGCCAGCAGCCAATGGGGGACGGACCACAATGAGCAGTTCTTC.

Only a few counts were recorded for this clonotype. This sequence joins TRBV10-1 and TRBJ2-2, with D possibly TRBD1 on 7 matching bases. CDR3 size: 16 residues. Germline CDR1 and CDR2: WNHNN and SYGVQD (reference sequence). V lost 4 bases, J lost 0 bases, and 12 bases lay in between. The CDR3 coding sequence is TGCGCCAGCAGTGCGCCCAGGGGGGCGAACACCGGGGAGCTGTTTTTT. The encoded protein is CASSAPRGANTGELFF.

The V gene is TRBV27, the J gene TRBJ1-1; weak D call: TRBD1 (6 bases). V was trimmed by 5 bases and J by 5 bases, leaving 18 bases between them. CDR1 and CDR2 from the germline V gene are MNHEY and SMNVEV (reference sequence). This CDR3 contains 15 residues. In DNA form, the CDR3 reads TGTGCCAGCAGTCCTCTCAGCAGGGGCAGGACTGAAGCTTTCTTT. Its translation: CASSPLSRGRTEAFF.

This clonotype turned up a few times. The chain joins TRBV15 to TRBJ1-1; D gene uncertain. Per the germline V gene, CDR1 is LNHNV and CDR2 is YYDKDF (reference sequence). V was clipped by 0 bases and J by 4 bases, with 9 bases between them. This CDR3 contains 14 residues. CDR3 bases: TGTGCCACCAGCAGAGATACGGGGAGCACTGAAGCTTTCTTT. This encodes CATSRDTGSTEAFF.

This sequence joins TRBV6-5 and TRBJ2-7; D uncertain. The V and J ends lost 2 bases and 0 bases respectively, with 14 bases between them. Germline-derived CDR1 and CDR2 are MNHEY and SVGAGI. This CDR3 comprises 16 residues. CDR3 sequence: CASSYNSVASSYEQYF. The DNA of the CDR3 is TGTGCCAGCAGTTACAATTCGGTGGCGAGCTCCTACGAGCAGTACTTC.

This chain links TRBV5-1 with TRBJ2-3, with D possibly TRBD1 on 5 matching bases. Trimming took off 1 base at V and 5 bases at J, with 11 bases between the two ends. Per the germline V gene, CDR1 is SGHRS and CDR2 is YFSETQ. This CDR3 is built from 14 residues. CDR3 in DNA: TGCGCCAGCAGCTTGATTGGGGCTGAAGATACGCAGTATTTT. It codes for CASSLIGAEDTQYF.